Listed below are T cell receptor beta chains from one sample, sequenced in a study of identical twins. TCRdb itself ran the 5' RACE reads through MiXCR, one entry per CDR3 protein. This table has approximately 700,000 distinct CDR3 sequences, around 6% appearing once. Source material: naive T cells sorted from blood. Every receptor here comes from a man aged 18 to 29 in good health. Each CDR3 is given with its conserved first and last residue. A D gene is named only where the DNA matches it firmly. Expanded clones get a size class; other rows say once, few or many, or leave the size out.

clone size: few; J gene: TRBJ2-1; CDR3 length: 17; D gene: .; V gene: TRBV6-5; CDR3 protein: CASSYSVAFKTYNEQFF; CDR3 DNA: TGTGCCAGCAGTTACTCGGTCGCTTTCAAGACCTACAATGAGCAGTTCTTC
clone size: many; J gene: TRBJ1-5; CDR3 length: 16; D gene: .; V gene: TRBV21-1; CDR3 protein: CASSRDGDRGGGPQHF; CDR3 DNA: TGTGCCAGCAGCAGAGACGGGGACAGGGGAGGCGGACCCCAGCATTTT
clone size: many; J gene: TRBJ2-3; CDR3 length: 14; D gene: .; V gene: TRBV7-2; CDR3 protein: CASSKGGVADTQYF; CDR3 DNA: TGTGCCAGCTCCAAAGGGGGAGTCGCAGATACGCAGTATTTT
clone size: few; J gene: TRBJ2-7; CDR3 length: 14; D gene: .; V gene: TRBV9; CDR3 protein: CASSPAGKPYEQYF; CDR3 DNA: TGTGCCAGCAGTCCCGCCGGGAAGCCCTACGAGCAGTACTTC
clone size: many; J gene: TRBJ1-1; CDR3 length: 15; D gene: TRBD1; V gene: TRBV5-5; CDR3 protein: CASSTTPTGGTEAFF; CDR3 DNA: TGTGCCAGCAGCACTACTCCGACAGGGGGAACTGAAGCTTTCTTT
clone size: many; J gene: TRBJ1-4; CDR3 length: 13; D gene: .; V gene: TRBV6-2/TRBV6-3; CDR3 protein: CASSPAGPEKLFF; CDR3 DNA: TGTGCCAGCAGCCCGGCCGGGCCTGAAAAACTGTTTTTT
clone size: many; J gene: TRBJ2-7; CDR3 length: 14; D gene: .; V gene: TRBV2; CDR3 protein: CASSPAGNPYEQYF; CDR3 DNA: TGTGCCAGCAGTCCCGCAGGGAATCCCTACGAGCAGTACTTC
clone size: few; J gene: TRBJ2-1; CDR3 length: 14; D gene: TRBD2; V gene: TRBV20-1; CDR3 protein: CSAPTSFSYNEQFF; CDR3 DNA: TGCAGTGCTCCGACTAGCTTCTCCTACAATGAGCAGTTCTTC
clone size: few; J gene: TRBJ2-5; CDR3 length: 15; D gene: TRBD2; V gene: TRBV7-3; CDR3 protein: CASSSSGGPQETQYF; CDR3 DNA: TGTGCCAGCAGCTCCTCGGGAGGCCCTCAAGAGACCCAGTACTTC
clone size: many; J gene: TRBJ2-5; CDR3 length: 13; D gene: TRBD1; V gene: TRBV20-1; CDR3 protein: CSAGTGARETQYF; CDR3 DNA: TGCAGTGCTGGGACAGGGGCGCGGGAGACCCAGTACTTC
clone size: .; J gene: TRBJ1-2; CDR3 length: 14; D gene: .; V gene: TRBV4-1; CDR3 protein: CASSQDLGFYGYTF; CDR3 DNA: TGCGCCAGCAGCCAAGATCTCGGGTTCTATGGCTACACCTTC
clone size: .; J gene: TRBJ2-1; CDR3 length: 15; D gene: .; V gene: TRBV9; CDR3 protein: CASSIDGPGLNEQFF; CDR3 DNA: TGTGCCAGCAGCATTGACGGCCCTGGTTTAAATGAGCAGTTCTTC
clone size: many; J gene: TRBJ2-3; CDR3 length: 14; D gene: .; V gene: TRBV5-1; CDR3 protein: CASRGLIDTDTQYF; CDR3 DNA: TGCGCCAGCCGAGGACTAATCGACACAGATACGCAGTATTTT
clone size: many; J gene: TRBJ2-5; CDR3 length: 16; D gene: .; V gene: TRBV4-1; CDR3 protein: CASSQEWGTYQETQYF; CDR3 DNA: TGCGCCAGCAGCCAAGAATGGGGAACGTACCAAGAGACCCAGTACTTC
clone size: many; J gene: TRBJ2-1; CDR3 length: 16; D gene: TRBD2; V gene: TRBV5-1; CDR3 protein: CASSLSSSGSYNEQFF; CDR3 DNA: TGCGCCAGCAGCTTATCTTCTAGCGGGTCCTACAATGAGCAGTTCTTC
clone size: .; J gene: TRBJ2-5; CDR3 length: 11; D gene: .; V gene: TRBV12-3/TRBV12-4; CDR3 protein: CASGLGTVIGF; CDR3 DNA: TGTGCCAGCGGTCTTGGGACGGTTATAGGCTTC
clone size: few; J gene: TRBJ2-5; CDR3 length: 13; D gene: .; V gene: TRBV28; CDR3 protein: CASNKQGQETQYF; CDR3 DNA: TGTGCCAGCAATAAACAAGGCCAAGAGACCCAGTACTTC
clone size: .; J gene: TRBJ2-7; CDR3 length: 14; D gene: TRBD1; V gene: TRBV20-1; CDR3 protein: CSADRDRASYQQYF; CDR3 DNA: TGCAGTGCGGACCGGGACAGGGCCTCCTACCAGCAGTACTTC
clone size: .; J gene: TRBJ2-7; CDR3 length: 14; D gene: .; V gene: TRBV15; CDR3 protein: CATSSRLPAYEQYF; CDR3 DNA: TGTGCCACCAGCTCCAGGCTCCCCGCCTACGAGCAGTACTTC
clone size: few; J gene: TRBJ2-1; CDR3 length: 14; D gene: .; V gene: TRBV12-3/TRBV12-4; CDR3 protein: CASSLALVSNEQFF; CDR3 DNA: TGTGCCAGCAGTTTAGCGCTCGTTTCCAATGAGCAGTTCTTC
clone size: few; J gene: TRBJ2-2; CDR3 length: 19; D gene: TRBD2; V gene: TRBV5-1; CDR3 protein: CASSLKTRGLAVNTGELFF; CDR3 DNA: TGCGCCAGCAGCTTGAAGACGAGGGGACTAGCGGTAAACACCGGGGAGCTGTTTTTT
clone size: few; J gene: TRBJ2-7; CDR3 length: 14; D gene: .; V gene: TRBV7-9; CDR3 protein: CASSLVGLAHEQYF; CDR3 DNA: TGTGCCAGCAGCTTAGTAGGGCTAGCCCACGAGCAGTACTTC
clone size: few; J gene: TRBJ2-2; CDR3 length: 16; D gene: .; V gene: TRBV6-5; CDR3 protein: CASSYGILKAAGELFF; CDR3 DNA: TGTGCCAGCAGCTACGGAATACTGAAGGCGGCCGGGGAGCTGTTTTTT
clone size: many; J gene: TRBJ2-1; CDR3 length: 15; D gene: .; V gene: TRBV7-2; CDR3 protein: CASSRRGQVYNEQFF; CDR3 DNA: TGTGCCAGCAGCCGTCGAGGGCAGGTCTACAATGAGCAGTTCTTC
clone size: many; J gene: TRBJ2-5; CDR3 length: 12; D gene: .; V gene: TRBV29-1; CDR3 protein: CSVVTSPETQYF; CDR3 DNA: TGCAGCGTTGTGACCTCCCCAGAGACCCAGTACTTC
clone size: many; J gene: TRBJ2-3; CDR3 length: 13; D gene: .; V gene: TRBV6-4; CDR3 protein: CASRGISTDTQYF; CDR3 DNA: TGTGCCAGCAGAGGTATCTCGACAGATACGCAGTATTTT
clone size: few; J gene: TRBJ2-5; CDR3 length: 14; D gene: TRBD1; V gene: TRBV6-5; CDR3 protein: CASSYQNRGQTQYF; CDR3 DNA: TGTGCCAGCAGTTATCAAAACAGGGGGCAGACCCAGTACTTC
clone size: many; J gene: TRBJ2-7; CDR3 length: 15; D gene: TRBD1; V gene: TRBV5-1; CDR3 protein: CASSLRDRGRDEQYF; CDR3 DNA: TGCGCCAGCAGCTTAAGGGACAGGGGGCGCGACGAGCAGTACTTC
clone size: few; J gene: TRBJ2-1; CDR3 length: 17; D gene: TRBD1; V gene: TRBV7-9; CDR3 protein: CASSLARDSLSYNEQFF; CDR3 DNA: TGTGCCAGCAGCTTAGCCCGGGACAGTCTCTCCTACAATGAGCAGTTCTTC
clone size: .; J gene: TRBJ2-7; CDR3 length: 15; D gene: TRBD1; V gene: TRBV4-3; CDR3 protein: CASSPARDRADEQYF; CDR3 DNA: TGCGCCAGCAGCCCAGCCCGGGACAGGGCGGATGAGCAGTACTTC
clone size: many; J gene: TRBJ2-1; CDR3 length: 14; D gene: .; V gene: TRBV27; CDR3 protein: CASSHQDSTHEQFF; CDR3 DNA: TGTGCCAGCAGTCACCAGGACTCGACCCATGAGCAGTTCTTC